Detailed here is one TCR beta chain. Its antigen is not identified. Researchers ran the PCR with 60 Vbeta and 13 Jbeta primers. This table comes from immunoSEQ multiplex PCR, and its TCRdb copy is limited to in-frame clones, with some not included. The profile covers 150,000 to 200,000 clones, with around 79% appearing a single time and about 1.4% taken by the ten largest. These data come from a study of cytomegalovirus exposure and HLA in healthy donors. Findings of the study overall: Sequencing depth roughly uniform across donors was assumed in presence/absence analyses. 87-base-pair reads could not separate some V segments, including TRBV6-2 and TRBV6-3. Later on, an analysis found that several of the most significant clusters appeared to be linked to common viral pathogens, which included parvovirus B19.

The V end was cut by 4 bases, the J end by 10 bases, with 22 bases between. The CDR3 length is 15 residues. Germline loops: CDR1 SGHDN, CDR2 FVKESK. The sequence was collected from a woman in her 50s in good health and CMV-seronegative. The source material was PBMCs. The chain carries TRBV14 and TRBJ1-1; D is perhaps TRBD1 (5 bases). As DNA, the CDR3 is TGTGCCAGCAGCCCTAGAGGTGGCCTAGGGCAGGGAGCTTTCTTT. As protein: CASSPRGGLGQGAFF.